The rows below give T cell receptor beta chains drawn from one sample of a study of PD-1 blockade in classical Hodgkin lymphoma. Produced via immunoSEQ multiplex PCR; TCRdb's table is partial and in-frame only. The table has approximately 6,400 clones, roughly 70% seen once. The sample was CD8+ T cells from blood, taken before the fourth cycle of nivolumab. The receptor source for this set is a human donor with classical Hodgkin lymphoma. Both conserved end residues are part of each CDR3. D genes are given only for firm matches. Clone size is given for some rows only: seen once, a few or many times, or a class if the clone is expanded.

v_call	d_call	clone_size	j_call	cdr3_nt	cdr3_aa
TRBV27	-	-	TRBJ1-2	TGTGCCAGCGGGGCGGGTGTAAAAAACTACACCTTC	CASGAGVKNYTF
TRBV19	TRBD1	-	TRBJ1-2	TGTGCCAGTAGTATACCCCCGACAGGGAACTATGGCTACACCTTC	CASSIPPTGNYGYTF
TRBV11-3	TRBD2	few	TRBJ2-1	TGTGCCAGCAGCTTAGAAGCGGGACGAAACAATGAGCAGTTCTTC	CASSLEAGRNNEQFF
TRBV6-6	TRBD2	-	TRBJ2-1	TGTGCCAGCACCCTGAAGCGGGAGGGGAATGAGCAGTTCTTC	CASTLKREGNEQFF
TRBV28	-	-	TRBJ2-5	TGTGCCAGCAGCGAGCTAACGTCTTCCCAAGAGACCCAGTACTTC	CASSELTSSQETQYF
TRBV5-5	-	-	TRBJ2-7	TGTGCCAGCAGCTTGGGTTCGGAGCGTCGGCAGTACTTC	CASSLGSERRQYF
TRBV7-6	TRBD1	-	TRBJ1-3	TGTGCCAGCAGACCCGGGACAGGGGGAAACACCATATATTTT	CASRPGTGGNTIYF
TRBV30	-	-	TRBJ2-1	TGTGCCTGGAGTGATCTCTCACCCAACGATGAGCAGTTCTTC	CAWSDLSPNDEQFF
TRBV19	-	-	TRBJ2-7	TGTGCCAGTAGGGCTCAGAGCTCCTACGAGCAGTACTTC	CASRAQSSYEQYF
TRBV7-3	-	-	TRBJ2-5	TGTGCCAGCAGCTCTACTGGCTTCCAAGAGACCCAGTACTTC	CASSSTGFQETQYF
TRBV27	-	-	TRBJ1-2	TGTGCCAGCAGTGTAAACAGCGGCTATGGCTACACCTTC	CASSVNSGYGYTF
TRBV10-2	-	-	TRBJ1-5	TGCGCCAGCAGTGGGACACAACATAGCAATCAGCCCCAGCATTTT	CASSGTQHSNQPQHF
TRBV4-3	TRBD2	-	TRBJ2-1	TGCGCCAGCAGCCAAGACTCAGGACTAGCCAATGAGCAGTTCTTC	CASSQDSGLANEQFF
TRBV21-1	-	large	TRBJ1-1	TGTGCCAGCAGCAAATTCCCGGCCCCGGACACTGAAGCTTTCTTT	CASSKFPAPDTEAFF
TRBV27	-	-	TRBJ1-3	TGTGCCAGCAGTTTGACAGTGTCCTCTGGAAACACCATATATTTT	CASSLTVSSGNTIYF
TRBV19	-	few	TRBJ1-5	TGTGCCAGTAGTATCGCTCACAATCAGCCCCAGCATTTT	CASSIAHNQPQHF
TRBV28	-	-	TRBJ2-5	TGTGCCAGCAGTCCGTACTCCCGGGAACACTCTCACTTC	CASSPYSREHSHF
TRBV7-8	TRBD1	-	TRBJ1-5	TGTGCCAGCAGCTTAGCTGCCGGACAGGATTTCAATCAGCCCCAGCATTTT	CASSLAAGQDFNQPQHF
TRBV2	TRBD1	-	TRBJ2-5	TGTGCCAGCAGTTCTCCGGGACAGGGGACGAGGGAGACCCAGTACTTC	CASSSPGQGTRETQYF
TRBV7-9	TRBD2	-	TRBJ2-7	TGTGCCAGCAGCTCTCCGACACGGGAGGCCTACTACGAGCAGTACTTC	CASSSPTREAYYEQYF
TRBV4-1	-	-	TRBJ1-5	TGCGCCAGCAGCCAAGAATGGGGCCGTGAGGCCCAGCATTTT	CASSQEWGREAQHF
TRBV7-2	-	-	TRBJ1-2	TGTGCCAGCAGCTTAGGTTACAGGGCCAGTGGCTACACCTTC	CASSLGYRASGYTF
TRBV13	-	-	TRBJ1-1	TGTGCCAGCAGCCTCGGGGGCGCATTGGAAGCTTTCTTT	CASSLGGALEAFF
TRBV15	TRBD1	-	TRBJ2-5	TGTGCCACCAGCAGAGAACGGGACAGTCTTGATTCTCCGTCCAATGAAGAGACCCAGTACTTC	CATSRERDSLDSPSNEETQYF
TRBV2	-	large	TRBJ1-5	TGTGCCAGCAGTGCCTGGGGTATGCAGCCCCAGCATTTT	CASSAWGMQPQHF
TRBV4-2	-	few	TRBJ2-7	TGTGCCAGCAGCTTGGGTTCGGAGCGTCGGCAGTACTTC	CASSLGSERRQYF
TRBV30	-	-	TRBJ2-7	TGTGCCTGGAGGTCCCGCGGGCCCGCACAGGATTCCTACGAGCAGTACTTC	CAWRSRGPAQDSYEQYF
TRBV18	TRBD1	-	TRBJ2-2	TGTGCCAGCTCGTCCCGGGACAGGAGGCGGGAGGAGCTGTTTTTT	CASSSRDRRREELFF